These 18 T cell receptor beta chains share one sample of origin, sequenced in a study of T cell repertoires in cytomegalovirus infection. TCRdb re-called the reads with MiXCR, one entry per CDR3 protein. The sample records approximately 100,000 distinct CDR3 sequences, around 45% being singletons. Which antigens these TCRs recognize remains unknown. The source material was CD8+ T cells from cultured PBMCs, sampled from culture after CMV antigen stimulation. These receptors all stem from a human donor in good health (CMV status not recorded). Some clones in this sample may be carry-over from other donors' samples.

This clonotype was detected only once. CDR3 residues: CASSFDPGQGTSEAFF. As DNA, the CDR3 is TGTGCCAGCAGTTTCGATCCAGGACAGGGAACATCTGAAGCTTTCTTT. The rearrangement uses TRBV6-2 or TRBV6-3 and TRBJ1-1; the match to TRBD1 covers 8 bases. The germline gives CDR1 MNHEY, CDR2 SVGEGT. V lost 4 bases and J lost 6; bases outside the gene matches: 13. The CDR3 covers 16 residues.

This chain joins TRBV4-1 and TRBJ1-5; D call uncertain. Germline V gene lookup returns CDR1 MGHRA and CDR2 YSYEKL. Trimming stripped 2 bases from V and 0 bases from J, with 8 bases between. The CDR3 has 15 amino acids. In DNA, the CDR3 is TGCGCCAGCAGCCAACAGGCGGATAGCAATCAGCCCCAGCATTTT. This sequence encodes CASSQQADSNQPQHF.

The rearrangement joins TRBV4-1 to TRBJ2-1; D is unresolved. The CDR3 covers 11 residues. The V gene's germline CDR1 is MGHRA and CDR2 YSYEKL. Trimming took off 1 base at V and 10 bases at J, with 5 bases between the two ends. The CDR3 nucleotides read TGCGCCAGCAGCCAAGCCCGCGAGCAGTTCTTC. Translation gives CASSQAREQFF.

The rearrangement uses TRBV6-1 and TRBJ2-1; D not certain. The germline V and J ends were trimmed by 11 bases and 1 base, with 12 bases remaining between them. The CDR3 covers 13 residues. Germline V gene data show CDR1 as MNHNS and CDR2 as SASEGT. CDR3 region: CASRGVSYNEQFF. The CDR3 nucleotides are TGTGCCTCCCGTGGGGTATCCTACAATGAGCAGTTCTTC.

J is TRBJ2-3 and V is TRBV3-1; D could derive from TRBD1 or TRBD2 (5 bases each). The CDR3 loop spans 15 amino acids. CDR1 is LGHDT, CDR2 YNNKEL, per germline (reference sequence). Deletions cut 4 bases from V and 0 bases from J, with 11 bases between. CDR3: CASSPGTGSTDTQYF. For the CDR3, the DNA is TGTGCCAGCAGCCCGGGGACCGGGAGCACAGATACGCAGTATTTT.

The chain carries TRBV7-6 and TRBJ2-7, with D possibly being TRBD1 (6 bases). The CDR3 runs 13 residues. From germline, CDR1 is SGHVS and CDR2 FNYEAQ. V was pared by 1 base and J by 5 bases, with 9 bases between. Written as DNA, the CDR3 is TGTGCCAGCAGCTTAGGCCAGGGGAACGAGCAGTACTTC. Its translation is CASSLGQGNEQYF.

Many counts were recorded for this clonotype. The chain recombines TRBV27 with TRBJ1-1; D is possibly TRBD1 (6 bases). Germline CDR1 MNHEY, CDR2 SMNVEV (reference sequence). V lost 0 bases to trimming and J lost 0 bases, with 11 bases between them. The CDR3 runs to 16 residues. CDR3 bases: TGTGCCAGCAGTTTATCATTCCGGACAGTGAACACTGAAGCTTTCTTT. It translates to CASSLSFRTVNTEAFF.

V gene TRBV12-3 or TRBV12-4 combines with J gene TRBJ2-7, with 9 bases fitting TRBD1. The CDR3 is 14 amino acids. The J segment lost 6 bases and the V segment lost 4 bases, leaving 7 bases of the junction unmatched. The CDR3 region has the DNA TGTGCCAGCAGTTGGACAGGGGAAACGGGCGAGCAGTACTTC. This codes for CASSWTGETGEQYF.

J is TRBJ1-6 and V is TRBV27; 7 nucleotides match TRBD1. CDR1 and CDR2 from the germline V gene are MNHEY and SMNVEV (reference sequence). After removal of 6 bases from V and 5 bases from J, the junction contained 7 bases not matched to a gene. The CDR3 contains 15 residues. The CDR3 region is CASRTQGLDNSPLHF. The CDR3 coding sequence is TGTGCCAGCAGAACACAGGGGTTGGATAATTCACCCCTCCACTTT.

V is TRBV7-8 and J is TRBJ1-3; D perhaps matches TRBD1 (5 bases). This CDR3 comprises 15 residues. V was pared by 1 base and J by 2 bases, with 9 bases between. Germline V gene sequence: CDR1 SGHVS, CDR2 FQNEAQ. CDR3: CASSLGWGTGNTIYF. The CDR3 DNA reads as TGTGCCAGCAGCTTAGGGTGGGGGACTGGAAACACCATATATTTT.

The rearrangement joins TRBV7-6 to TRBJ2-1; 7 nucleotides match TRBD2. The CDR3 length is 11 residues. From germline, CDR1 is SGHVS and CDR2 FNYEAQ. Trimming cost V 6 bases and J 12 bases; bases outside gene matches: 5. DNA for the CDR3: TGTGCCAGCAGTACGGGGAGGGGGCAGTTCTTC. This translates into CASSTGRGQFF.

The chain carries TRBV18 and TRBJ2-7; the match to TRBD1 covers 11 bases. The V segment lost 5 bases and the J segment 2 bases; nucleotides outside the gene matches: 5. Germline V gene lookup returns CDR1 KGHSH and CDR2 LQKENI. CDR3 length: 15 residues. The CDR3 nucleotides are TGTGCCAGCTCAGCTCCGGGACAGGGGGCCTACGAGCAGTACTTC. Residues: CASSAPGQGAYEQYF.

The rearrangement links TRBV24-1 to TRBJ2-2, with 7 bases matching TRBD1. Losses at the gene ends were 3 bases for V and 1 base for J; bases not matched to a gene: 4. The germline V gene encodes CDR1 KGHDR and CDR2 SFDVKD. There are 16 residues in the CDR3. DNA for the CDR3: TGTGCCACCAGTGATCGCGGACAGGAGAACACCGGGGAGCTGTTTTTT. As protein: CATSDRGQENTGELFF.

The rearrangement links TRBV6-2 or TRBV6-3 to TRBJ1-1; D remains unclear. Trimming removed 6 bases from V and 1 base from J, with 15 bases in between. The CDR3 extends over 15 amino acids. CDR1 is MNHEY and CDR2 is SVGEGT in the germline V gene. CDR3 DNA: TGTGCCAGCAGACCCCCTTCGGAGGCGAACACTGAAGCTTTCTTT. Its translation: CASRPPSEANTEAFF.

The rearrangement uses TRBV7-9 and TRBJ1-1, with 8 bases identical to TRBD1. V lost 4 bases, J lost 4 bases, and 2 bases stayed unmatched. The germline CDR1 and CDR2 sequences are SEHNR and FQNEAQ (reference sequence). The CDR3 covers 13 residues. Written as DNA, the CDR3 is TGTGCCAGCAGCTCCGGGACAGGCACTGAAGCTTTCTTT. It translates to CASSSGTGTEAFF.

This clonotype showed up many times. The chain couples TRBV7-6 to TRBJ2-1; 12 bases are shared with TRBD2. Trimming took 2 bases from V and 6 from J; bases not matched to a gene: 8. Germline CDR1 reads SGHVS; CDR2 reads FNYEAQ. The CDR3 totals 17 residues. The CDR3 sequence is CASSLIPTSGGLNEQFF. CDR3 nucleotide sequence: TGTGCCAGCAGCTTAATACCGACTAGCGGGGGTCTCAATGAGCAGTTCTTC.

The V call is TRBV5-6, the J call TRBJ2-1, with D possibly being TRBD1 (7 bases). The V end was cut by 4 bases, the J end by 2 bases, with 16 bases between. The CDR3 contains 16 residues. Germline V gene lookup returns CDR1 SGHDT and CDR2 YYEEEE. Here the CDR3 DNA reads TGTGCCAGCAGCGCGCGACAGGGAGGACCCTACAATGAGCAGTTCTTC. This translates into CASSARQGGPYNEQFF.

The chain employs TRBV6-5 and TRBJ1-2; 8 bases are shared with TRBD1. The germline V gene encodes CDR1 MNHEY and CDR2 SVGAGI. The CDR3 covers 16 residues. The V segment lost 2 bases and the J segment 2 bases; nucleotides outside the gene matches: 7. CDR3 amino acids: CASSYTPGQENYGYTF. The CDR3 DNA sequence: TGTGCCAGCAGTTACACCCCGGGACAGGAAAACTATGGCTACACCTTC.